Listed below are T cell receptor beta chains from one sample, sequenced in a study of shared clonotypes between healthy human individuals. Clones were read by immunoSEQ multiplex PCR, and TCRdb kept only the in-frame ones, dropping some. Of 2 million to 3 million clones in the sample, over 85% were seen once. Specimen: naive CD4+ T cells from PBMCs. The source is a man younger than 35 in good health. Some clones in this sample may be carry-over from other donors' samples. The CDR3 runs from the conserved cysteine through the conserved F or W. D genes are given only for firm matches. For some rows the clone size is stated as once, few or many, or as a class when expanded; others skip it.

clone_size: once
v_call: TRBV7-6
j_call: TRBJ2-1
cdr3_length: 16
d_call: TRBD2
cdr3_nt: TGTGCCAGCAGCCCCTTTGTGGGAGGGGTAAACAATGAGCAGTTCTTC
cdr3_aa: CASSPFVGGVNNEQFF

clone_size: -
v_call: TRBV6-1
j_call: TRBJ2-5
cdr3_length: 14
d_call: -
cdr3_nt: TGTGCCAGCAGCTCCCGGACTCCCTGGGAGACCCAGTACTTC
cdr3_aa: CASSSRTPWETQYF

clone_size: -
v_call: TRBV27
j_call: TRBJ1-1
cdr3_length: 15
d_call: TRBD1
cdr3_nt: TGTGCCAGCAGGGACAGGACAGGGGTCCCATCTGAAGCTTTCTTT
cdr3_aa: CASRDRTGVPSEAFF

clone_size: -
v_call: TRBV9
j_call: TRBJ1-1
cdr3_length: 14
d_call: TRBD1
cdr3_nt: TGTGCCAGCAGCCCAGACAGGGCGAACACTGAAGCTTTCTTT
cdr3_aa: CASSPDRANTEAFF

clone_size: once
v_call: TRBV5-1
j_call: TRBJ1-5
cdr3_length: 14
d_call: -
cdr3_nt: TGCGCCAGCAGCGAGGGACATCAGAATCAGCCCCAGCATTTT
cdr3_aa: CASSEGHQNQPQHF

clone_size: -
v_call: TRBV6-1
j_call: TRBJ2-7
cdr3_length: 12
d_call: -
cdr3_nt: TGTGCCAGCAGTGGAATAGGGGGCGAGCAGTACTTC
cdr3_aa: CASSGIGGEQYF

clone_size: -
v_call: TRBV4-1
j_call: TRBJ2-1
cdr3_length: 17
d_call: TRBD2
cdr3_nt: TGCGCCAGCAGCCTTTTAGGACTAGCGGGAGTTTATAATGAGCAGTTCTTC
cdr3_aa: CASSLLGLAGVYNEQFF

clone_size: -
v_call: TRBV18
j_call: TRBJ2-7
cdr3_length: 13
d_call: -
cdr3_nt: TGTGCCAGCTCAGTCAGCTCGGCCTACGAGCAGTACTTC
cdr3_aa: CASSVSSAYEQYF

clone_size: -
v_call: TRBV10-3
j_call: TRBJ2-7
cdr3_length: 15
d_call: TRBD1
cdr3_nt: TGTGCCATCAGTGAAGGGGACAGGAGCTCCTACGAGCAGTACTTC
cdr3_aa: CAISEGDRSSYEQYF

clone_size: once
v_call: TRBV7-6
j_call: TRBJ2-1
cdr3_length: 15
d_call: -
cdr3_nt: TGTGCCAGCAGCATCACTAGAGGCGTCGTTAATGAGCAGTTCTTC
cdr3_aa: CASSITRGVVNEQFF

clone_size: -
v_call: TRBV11-2
j_call: TRBJ1-1
cdr3_length: 15
d_call: -
cdr3_nt: TGTGCCAGCAGCTTAGGTGGGCAGGGGCCGCGTGAAGCTTTCTTT
cdr3_aa: CASSLGGQGPREAFF

clone_size: few
v_call: TRBV7-2
j_call: TRBJ1-2
cdr3_length: 14
d_call: TRBD1
cdr3_nt: TGTGCCAGCAGCTTCAACAGGGGCCCAGGCGGCTACACCTTC
cdr3_aa: CASSFNRGPGGYTF

clone_size: -
v_call: TRBV5-4
j_call: TRBJ2-3
cdr3_length: 15
d_call: -
cdr3_nt: TGTGCCAGCAGCGCCGCAGGGTGGAGCACAGATACGCAGTATTTT
cdr3_aa: CASSAAGWSTDTQYF

clone_size: once
v_call: TRBV11-2
j_call: TRBJ2-3
cdr3_length: 17
d_call: TRBD2
cdr3_nt: TGTGCCAGCAGCAAAGGGATTAGCGGGAGGCGAGCAGATACGCAGTATTTT
cdr3_aa: CASSKGISGRRADTQYF

clone_size: -
v_call: TRBV6-5
j_call: TRBJ2-7
cdr3_length: 15
d_call: -
cdr3_nt: TGTGCCAGCAGTTACTCGTATCCGAACTCCTACGAGCAGTACTTC
cdr3_aa: CASSYSYPNSYEQYF

clone_size: -
v_call: TRBV9
j_call: TRBJ1-2
cdr3_length: 14
d_call: -
cdr3_nt: TGTGCCAGCAGCGTAGACGCCAGCTTCTATGGCTACACCTTC
cdr3_aa: CASSVDASFYGYTF

clone_size: -
v_call: TRBV18
j_call: TRBJ2-3
cdr3_length: 15
d_call: -
cdr3_nt: TGTGCCAGCTCACTCACGGGACTTAGCACAGATACGCAGTATTTT
cdr3_aa: CASSLTGLSTDTQYF

clone_size: -
v_call: TRBV6-1
j_call: TRBJ1-5
cdr3_length: 18
d_call: -
cdr3_nt: TGTGCCAGCAGTGAAAGAGGTTTGGCAGCGCATCGCAATCAGCCCCAGCATTTT
cdr3_aa: CASSERGLAAHRNQPQHF

clone_size: once
v_call: TRBV7-9
j_call: TRBJ2-7
cdr3_length: 16
d_call: -
cdr3_nt: TGTGCCAGCAGCATGGCTATAAGCGCTAGCTCCTACGAGCAGTACTTC
cdr3_aa: CASSMAISASSYEQYF

clone_size: once
v_call: TRBV2
j_call: TRBJ1-1
cdr3_length: 16
d_call: -
cdr3_nt: TGTGCCGCCCACAGGGATGGGTATTTCATGAACACTGAAGCTTTCTTT
cdr3_aa: CAAHRDGYFMNTEAFF

clone_size: -
v_call: TRBV28
j_call: TRBJ2-7
cdr3_length: 13
d_call: TRBD1
cdr3_nt: TGTGCCAGCAGTGGGGGGACAGGGTTCGAGCAGTACTTC
cdr3_aa: CASSGGTGFEQYF

clone_size: -
v_call: TRBV7-2
j_call: TRBJ2-1
cdr3_length: 18
d_call: TRBD2
cdr3_nt: TGTGCCAGCAGCTTCGGGACTAGCGGGAAAAGCTCCTACAATGAGCAGTTCTTC
cdr3_aa: CASSFGTSGKSSYNEQFF

clone_size: -
v_call: TRBV9
j_call: TRBJ1-3
cdr3_length: 13
d_call: -
cdr3_nt: TGTGCCAGCAGCGGCAGGGGTGGAAACACCATATATTTT
cdr3_aa: CASSGRGGNTIYF

clone_size: once
v_call: TRBV7-2
j_call: TRBJ2-1
cdr3_length: 14
d_call: TRBD2
cdr3_nt: TGTGCCAGCAGCTTAGGGACTAGCGGAAATGAGCAGTTCTTC
cdr3_aa: CASSLGTSGNEQFF

clone_size: -
v_call: TRBV27
j_call: TRBJ1-5
cdr3_length: 14
d_call: -
cdr3_nt: TGTGCCAGCAGTACACTAGGGTCGCCGGGGCCCCAGCATTTT
cdr3_aa: CASSTLGSPGPQHF

clone_size: -
v_call: TRBV5-1
j_call: TRBJ2-5
cdr3_length: 15
d_call: TRBD2
cdr3_nt: TGCGCCAGCAGCTTGTCGTCGGGAGGGCAAGAGACCCAGTACTTC
cdr3_aa: CASSLSSGGQETQYF

clone_size: -
v_call: TRBV1
j_call: TRBJ2-7
cdr3_length: 16
d_call: -
cdr3_nt: TGCACCAGCAGCCAAGATCGGCGGGAGAGCTCCTACGAGCAGTACTTC
cdr3_aa: CTSSQDRRESSYEQYF

clone_size: -
v_call: TRBV2
j_call: TRBJ2-3
cdr3_length: 14
d_call: -
cdr3_nt: TGTGCCAGCAGCGTAGAAGACTCGTCCCATACGCAGTATTTT
cdr3_aa: CASSVEDSSHTQYF

clone_size: -
v_call: TRBV5-1
j_call: TRBJ1-1
cdr3_length: 15
d_call: TRBD1
cdr3_nt: TGCGCCAGCAGCTTGGTTCCAGGGGGCTCGTCTGAAGCTTTCTTT
cdr3_aa: CASSLVPGGSSEAFF

clone_size: -
v_call: TRBV7-3
j_call: TRBJ2-7
cdr3_length: 15
d_call: TRBD2
cdr3_nt: TGTGCCAGCAGCCCCACGGCCCTAGCGGGAGGCGAGCAGTACTTC
cdr3_aa: CASSPTALAGGEQYF

clone_size: -
v_call: TRBV28
j_call: TRBJ2-3
cdr3_length: 12
d_call: -
cdr3_nt: TGTGCCAGCGTGTCGACTGCAGATACGCAGTATTTT
cdr3_aa: CASVSTADTQYF

clone_size: -
v_call: TRBV28
j_call: TRBJ1-4
cdr3_length: 15
d_call: -
cdr3_nt: TGTGCCAGCAGTTTATGGGGGGAAGGTGATGAAAAACTGTTTTTT
cdr3_aa: CASSLWGEGDEKLFF